These 28 T cell receptor beta chains were sequenced from one sample in a study of monozygotic twins with inflammatory bowel disease. TCRdb reprocessed the 5' RACE reads, keeping one entry per CDR3 protein, no DNA. The repertoire table contains 300,000 to 350,000 distinct CDR3 sequences. Source material: blood. These receptors all stem from a human donor with ulcerative colitis or Crohn's disease, or a healthy co-twin of an affected twin (not recorded which).

The chain joins TRBV20-1 to TRBJ2-2; lacking DNA, the TRBD2 call made by TCRdb goes unchecked. CDR3 length: 17 amino acids. CDR1 DFQATT and CDR2 SNEGSKA come from the germline V gene (reference sequence). Here the CDR3 reads CSASQRAISGRAGELFF.

The V call is TRBV27, the J call TRBJ2-2. The germline gives CDR1 MNHEY, CDR2 SMNVEV (reference sequence). CDR3 size: 15 residues. The CDR3 sequence: CASHKASGETGELFF.

The CDR3 is CASSSRASPGNYGYTF. The V and J genes are TRBV28 and TRBJ1-2. CDR1 MDHEN and CDR2 SYDVKM come from the germline V gene. The CDR3 covers 16 residues.

The chain links TRBV7-9 to TRBJ2-7; TCRdb's D gene call, TRBD1, goes unchecked for lack of DNA. CDR1 and CDR2 from the germline V gene are SEHNR and FQNEAQ (reference sequence). The length of the CDR3 is 15 residues. This CDR3 is CASSSSVRSSYEQYF.

The genes are TRBV28 and TRBJ2-7; TCRdb outputs TRBD1, but without DNA this stays unchecked. CDR3 length: 17 residues. CDR1 and CDR2 (germline): MDHEN, SYDVKM. The CDR3 is CASSSGAGGSLGYEQYF.

J is TRBJ2-3 and V is TRBV28; TCRdb proposes TRBD2, but this gene call is untestable without DNA. The CDR3 runs 17 residues. The V gene's germline CDR1 is MDHEN and CDR2 SYDVKM. This CDR3 is CASSLSLAGFRADTQYF. Full variable domain (missing parts from reference TRBV28 and TRBJ2-3): DVKVTQSSRYLVKRTGEKVFLECVQDMDHENMFWYRQDPGLGLRLIYFSYDVKMKEKGDIPEGYSVSREKKERFSLILESASTNQTSMYLCASSLSLAGFRADTQYFGPGTRLTVL.

The chain employs TRBV4-1 and TRBJ1-2. Germline loops: CDR1 MGHRA, CDR2 YSYEKL. This CDR3 spans 19 amino acids. CDR3 protein: CASSQVVPKRTEFNYGYTF.

The gene calls are TRBV5-1 and TRBJ2-3; TCRdb's D call of TRBD2 is untestable without DNA. Per the germline V gene, CDR1 is SGHRS and CDR2 is YFSETQ. CDR3 size: 15 residues. The CDR3 here is CASRRTSGRTDTQYF.

This chain joins TRBV3-1 and TRBJ1-2. This CDR3 contains 14 residues. The germline V gene encodes CDR1 LGHDT and CDR2 YNNKEL (reference sequence). The CDR3 reads CASSQDARSYGYTF.

The chain combines TRBV7-8 with TRBJ2-7. The germline gives CDR1 SGHVS, CDR2 FQNEAQ. This CDR3 spans 15 amino acids. The CDR3 sequence is CASSLGFAPSYEQYF.

V and J are TRBV6-6 and TRBJ2-7; as DNA is missing, the TRBD1 call by TCRdb cannot be tested. The CDR3 totals 14 residues. The V gene's germline CDR1 is MNHNY and CDR2 SVGAGI (reference sequence). The CDR3 sequence: CASKTGQGAYEQYF.

This chain uses TRBV5-5 with TRBJ2-1; TCRdb proposes TRBD1, but this gene call is untestable without DNA. There are 15 residues in the CDR3. The V gene's germline CDR1 is SGHKS and CDR2 YYEKEE (reference sequence). Here the CDR3 reads CASTPRDRGYNEQFF.

The rearrangement uses TRBV10-3 and TRBJ2-7; without DNA, the TCRdb call of TRBD1 cannot be checked. The germline gives CDR1 ENHRY, CDR2 SYGVKD. The CDR3 consists of 16 residues. CDR3 protein: CAISEITRDRLYEQYF.

This CDR3 is CASSPGRSRETQYF. The V gene is TRBV6-2 or TRBV6-3, the J gene TRBJ2-5; checking the TCRdb D call of TRBD1 is not possible without DNA. The CDR3 has 14 residues. Germline V CDR1 and CDR2: MNHEY, SVGEGT.

V and J are TRBV12-3 or TRBV12-4 and TRBJ2-3; TCRdb picks TRBD2, but there is no DNA to check that call. There are 13 residues in the CDR3. The CDR3 is CASSPYLAERQYF.

The chain is built from TRBV30 and TRBJ1-1; TCRdb's assignment of TRBD1 cannot be checked, as there is no DNA. Germline CDR1 is GTSNPN and CDR2 is SVGIG (reference sequence). There are 14 residues in the CDR3. CDR3 amino acids: CAWSVFQGNTEAFF.

The V call is TRBV6-1, the J call TRBJ2-7; the D call of TRBD2 rests on TCRdb alone, since no DNA is present to check it. This CDR3 is 14 amino acids long. The germline CDR1 and CDR2 sequences are MNHNS and SASEGT. CDR3: CASGPNAGRYEQYF.

V gene TRBV20-1 combines with J gene TRBJ2-1; TCRdb's assignment of TRBD2 cannot be checked, as there is no DNA. The length of the CDR3 is 15 residues. The germline gives CDR1 DFQATT, CDR2 SNEGSKA (reference sequence). The CDR3 is CSARDGSGGYNEQFF.

The chain recombines TRBV7-9 with TRBJ1-5; the TRBD1 assignment by TCRdb is unverifiable without DNA. The germline V gene encodes CDR1 SEHNR and CDR2 FQNEAQ (reference sequence). The CDR3 covers 13 residues. The CDR3 spells CASSSATREPQHF.

The genes are TRBV9 and TRBJ1-2; TCRdb selects TRBD1, and the lack of DNA leaves this call unchecked. The V gene's germline CDR1 is SGDLS and CDR2 YYNGEE. The CDR3 has 12 amino acids. The CDR3: CASSAAPWGYTF.

The J gene is TRBJ2-1, the V gene TRBV6-2 or TRBV6-3; TCRdb returns TRBD1, unconfirmable since there is no DNA. There are 17 residues in the CDR3. Germline assignment: CDR1 MNHEY and CDR2 SVGEGT. CDR3 amino acids: CASTRDPPGAYYNEQFF.

The chain combines TRBV10-3 with TRBJ1-5. Germline CDR1 is ENHRY and CDR2 is SYGVKD. This CDR3 has 13 residues. CDR3 amino acids: CAIRSGINQPQHF.

V and J are TRBV5-4 and TRBJ2-7; without DNA, the TCRdb call of TRBD1 cannot be checked. This CDR3 contains 15 residues. Germline CDR1 reads SGHNT; CDR2 reads YYREEE (reference sequence). CDR3 loop: CASSDWDGSSYEQYF.

The chain carries TRBV5-1 and TRBJ2-3; the TCRdb call, TRBD1, lacks DNA for checking. This CDR3 spans 15 amino acids. Germline V gene data show CDR1 as SGHRS and CDR2 as YFSETQ. CDR3: CASSSVRTAGDTQYF.

V is TRBV7-9 and J is TRBJ1-1. CDR3 length: 14 residues. The germline V gene encodes CDR1 SEHNR and CDR2 FQNEAQ (reference sequence). CDR3 loop: CASSPSGRDTEAFF.

The V call is TRBV12-3 or TRBV12-4, the J call TRBJ2-3; TCRdb picks TRBD1, but there is no DNA to check that call. This CDR3 contains 18 residues. This chain's CDR3 is CASSRGGALAGSTDTQYF.

The CDR3 spells CASSDRGRGNSPLHF. The rearrangement joins TRBV12-3 or TRBV12-4 to TRBJ1-6; the D call of TRBD1 rests on TCRdb alone, since no DNA is present to check it. The CDR3 covers 15 residues.

CDR3 sequence: CASRAGGGYEQYF. The J gene is TRBJ2-7, the V gene TRBV3-1; TCRdb designates TRBD2, a call that cannot be tested without DNA. The CDR3 has 13 residues. Germline V gene lookup returns CDR1 LGHDT and CDR2 YNNKEL (reference sequence).